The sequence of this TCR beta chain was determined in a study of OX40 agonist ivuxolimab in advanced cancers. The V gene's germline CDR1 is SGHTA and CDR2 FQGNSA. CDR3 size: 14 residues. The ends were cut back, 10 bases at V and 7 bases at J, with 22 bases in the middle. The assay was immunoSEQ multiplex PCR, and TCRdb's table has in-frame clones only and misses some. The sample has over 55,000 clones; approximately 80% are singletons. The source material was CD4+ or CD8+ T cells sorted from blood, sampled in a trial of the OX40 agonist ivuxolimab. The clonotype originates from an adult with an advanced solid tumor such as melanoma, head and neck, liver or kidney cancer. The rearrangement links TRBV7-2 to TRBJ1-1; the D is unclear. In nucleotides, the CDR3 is TGTGCCACTCGAGCTAGGCGACGGATCGGTGAAGCTTTCTTT. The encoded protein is CATRARRRIGEAFF.